These 25 T cell receptor beta chains were sequenced from one sample in a study of sequential checkpoint blockade in melanoma (dated by TCRdb to the late 2010s). Interpreted using the paper, the treatment or condition label stands for: randomized to nivolumab then ipilimumab (arm A) or the reverse (arm B). Libraries were constructed by the immunoSEQ multiplex PCR assay. Here the immuneACCESS table is served through TCRdb, limited to in-frame sequences with V and J called. Missing clones are a known gap in these copies; in checked studies unresolved V genes cover under half, and the rest lacks a known reason. The sample table records approximately 2,100 clones; over 15% of these occur just once. The ten largest clonotypes hold roughly 18% of the sample. The sequences come from tumor tissue (inferred from file names), collected from a patient given nivolumab and ipilimumab in sequence. Receptors originate from a human donor with melanoma.

This chain joins TRBV14 and TRBJ1-2; no firm D call. Trimming took 1 base from V and 7 from J, leaving 7 bases between them. Per the germline V gene, CDR1 is SGHDN and CDR2 is FVKESK. The CDR3 is 12 amino acids. DNA of the CDR3: TGTGCCAGCAGCCAAGTCTGGGGTGGCTACACCTTC. Its translation is CASSQVWGGYTF.

This clone was seen ten or more times. This rearrangement joins TRBV11-3 to TRBJ2-3; 8 nucleotides line up with TRBD1. The CDR3 length is 16 residues. Germline trimming cut 5 bases from V and 7 bases from J; bases unmatched to any gene: 14. The V gene's germline CDR1 is SGHNT and CDR2 YENEEA. DNA of the CDR3: TGTGCCAGCAGCGACAAGGGCAGGGGGCTTTTAAATACGCAGTATTTT. Amino acid sequence: CASSDKGRGLLNTQYF. The complete variable domain, with remaining parts taken from reference TRBV11-3 and TRBJ2-3, reads EAGVVQSPRYKIIEKKQPVAFWCNPISGHNTLYWYLQNLGQGPELLIRYENEEAVDDSQLPKDRFSAERLKGVDSTLKIQPAELGDSAVYLCASSDKGRGLLNTQYFGPGTRLTVL.

This clone occurred many times. The CDR3 here is CASSLRVPFSGANVLTF. The CDR3 region has the DNA TGTGCCAGCAGCTTGCGGGTCCCTTTCTCTGGGGCCAACGTCCTGACTTTC. This chain links TRBV11-3 with TRBJ2-6; D may be TRBD2 (5 bases). Deletions cut 3 bases from V and 0 bases from J, with 12 bases between. Germline V gene lookup returns CDR1 SGHNT and CDR2 YENEEA. The CDR3 extends over 17 amino acids.

The gene calls are TRBV9 and TRBJ2-6; the D gene is possibly TRBD1 (6 bases). Germline V gene lookup returns CDR1 SGDLS and CDR2 YYNGEE. The CDR3 contains 16 residues. Trimming stripped 8 bases from V and 1 base from J, with 16 bases between. The CDR3 sequence is CARSGTHGSGANVLTF. In DNA form, the CDR3 reads TGTGCCAGATCCGGGACACATGGTTCTGGGGCCAACGTCCTGACTTTC.

This clone turned up a few times. The chain has TRBV19 and TRBJ1-4, with D unresolved. CDR3 length: 13 amino acids. V lost 4 bases and J 8 bases, leaving 11 bases between the germline ends. CDR1 LNHDA and CDR2 SQIVND come from the germline V gene (reference sequence). CDR3 sequence reads: CASSTGRGEKLFF. The CDR3 nucleotides read TGTGCCAGTAGTACCGGACGGGGAGAAAAACTGTTTTTT.

The rearrangement joins TRBV28 to TRBJ1-4, with D tentatively TRBD1 (5 bases). Germline CDR1 reads MDHEN; CDR2 reads SYDVKM. The CDR3 totals 18 residues. Trimming took 1 base from V and 7 from J, leaving 22 bases between them. The DNA of the CDR3 is TGTGCCAGCAGTTTATTGGGGGTGAGGGCGGACTATAGTGAAAAACTGTTTTTT. Translating gives CASSLLGVRADYSEKLFF.

This clone was detected a few times. The rearrangement links TRBV23-1 to TRBJ2-2; no definite D call. TRBV23-1 is sorted into the ORF group, with uncertain function. The CDR3 spans 15 residues. Trimming pared 4 bases from V and 3 bases from J, leaving 12 bases between. Here the CDR3 DNA reads TGCGCCAGCAGTCCTCCACCCGTAGACACCGGGGAGCTGTTTTTT. Its protein product is CASSPPPVDTGELFF.

This clone was observed a few times. The V and J genes are TRBV6-7 and TRBJ1-5; D uncertain. TRBV6-7 is an ORF for which the function is uncertain. The CDR3 contains 14 residues. The CDR3 sequence: CVGDCGFFNQPQHF. In DNA, the CDR3 is TGTGTTGGAGACTGTGGATTCTTCAATCAGCCCCAGCATTTT.

This clone was found many times. The gene calls are TRBV11-3 and TRBJ2-2; TRBD1 is a possible D gene (6 bases). Between the trimmed V and J ends, which lost 4 bases and 7 bases, there was a span of 13 bases. This CDR3 is 14 amino acids long. CDR1 is SGHNT, CDR2 YENEEA, per germline. The CDR3 nucleotides are TGTGCCAGCAGCTCGTCACAGGGATTCGGGGAGCTGTTTTTT. Its translation is CASSSSQGFGELFF.

This clone rates as medium-sized. J is TRBJ2-7 and V is TRBV6-8; D uncertain. Trimming pared 5 bases from V and 4 bases from J, leaving 12 bases between. The CDR3 consists of 13 residues. Germline V CDR1 and CDR2: MNHGY, SAAAGT. As DNA, the CDR3 is TGTGCCAGCAGTCCGGAAGGGTTTTACGAGCAGTACTTC. Amino acids: CASSPEGFYEQYF.

Within the sample, this clone is medium-sized. The chain has TRBV11-3 and TRBJ2-3; tentative D call: TRBD1 (5 bases). Germline V CDR1 and CDR2: SGHNT, YENEEA. The CDR3 extends over 16 amino acids. V was clipped by 2 bases and J by 0 bases, with 12 bases between them. In DNA, the CDR3 is TGTGCCAGCAGCTTATGGGGCGGAGCTAGCACAGATACGCAGTATTTT. This gives the protein CASSLWGGASTDTQYF. Filled out from reference TRBV11-3 and TRBJ2-3, the complete variable domain reads EAGVVQSPRYKIIEKKQPVAFWCNPISGHNTLYWYLQNLGQGPELLIRYENEEAVDDSQLPKDRFSAERLKGVDSTLKIQPAELGDSAVYLCASSLWGGASTDTQYFGPGTRLTVL.

By share, this clone counts as medium-sized. The rearrangement joins TRBV6-8 to TRBJ1-1; tentative D call: TRBD1 (6 bases). Deletions cut 8 bases from V and 5 bases from J, with 18 bases between. Germline CDR1 reads MNHGY; CDR2 reads SAAAGT. The CDR3 extends over 14 amino acids. Here the CDR3 DNA reads TGTGCCAGCGGAAGACAGGCCTCGCTGACTGAAGCTTTCTTT. Translated, it gives CASGRQASLTEAFF.

This clone came up a few times. J is TRBJ1-5 and V is TRBV6-4, with no clear D. Germline V gene sequence: CDR1 MRHNA, CDR2 SNTAGT. CDR3 length: 11 amino acids. Trimming stripped 8 bases from V and 7 bases from J, with 9 bases between. The CDR3 DNA is TGTGCCAGCGGCAACCCACAGCCCCAGCATTTT. Translating gives CASGNPQPQHF.

The chain has TRBV29-1 and TRBJ2-1; D not certain. Germline V gene sequence: CDR1 SQVTM, CDR2 ANQGSEA. The V gene lost 3 bases and the J gene lost 3 bases, with 12 bases spanning the gap. CDR3 length: 14 residues. In nucleotides, the CDR3 is TGCAGCGTTGAGGGGAAACCAAACTACAATGAGCAGTTCTTC. The encoded protein is CSVEGKPNYNEQFF.

The chain employs TRBV18 and TRBJ2-7; TRBD1 is a possible D gene (5 bases). From germline, CDR1 is KGHSH and CDR2 LQKENI. V was trimmed by 2 bases and J by 0 bases, leaving 11 bases between them. CDR3 length equals 15 residues. The CDR3 sequence is CASSPTAGISYEQYF. In nucleotides, the CDR3 is TGTGCCAGCTCACCAACTGCAGGGATCTCCTACGAGCAGTACTTC.

V gene TRBV6-8 combines with J gene TRBJ1-1; no firm D call. V dropped 0 bases and J dropped 5 bases, with 13 bases sitting between them. Germline V lookup: CDR1 MNHGY, CDR2 SAAAGT. This CDR3 comprises 15 residues. The CDR3: CASSYSNSLRTEAFF. The CDR3 DNA reads TGTGCCAGCAGTTACTCGAACTCCCTTCGAACTGAAGCTTTCTTT.

The chain carries TRBV19 and TRBJ1-1; D possibly corresponds to TRBD1 (5 bases). This CDR3 has 13 amino acids. Germline V gene sequence: CDR1 LNHDA, CDR2 SQIVND (reference sequence). V gave up 5 bases and J gave up 11 bases, with 18 bases separating them. The CDR3 spells CASSLLGQVEAFF. DNA of the CDR3: TGTGCCAGTAGTCTCCTGGGGCAGGTTGAGGCTTTCTTT.

This clone was detected ten times or more. The chain is built from TRBV11-3 and TRBJ1-4, with D possibly TRBD1 on 5 matching bases. Trimming pared 5 bases from V and 7 bases from J, leaving 14 bases between. Germline V gene data show CDR1 as SGHNT and CDR2 as YENEEA. The CDR3 covers 14 residues. The DNA for the CDR3 is TGTGCCAGCAGCGAAACAAACGGGGGTGAAAAACTGTTTTTT. Its translation: CASSETNGGEKLFF. Full variable domain (remainder filled in from reference TRBV11-3 and TRBJ1-4): EAGVVQSPRYKIIEKKQPVAFWCNPISGHNTLYWYLQNLGQGPELLIRYENEEAVDDSQLPKDRFSAERLKGVDSTLKIQPAELGDSAVYLCASSETNGGEKLFFGSGTQLSVL.

In this sample, this clone is medium-sized. The rearrangement uses TRBV11-3 and TRBJ2-5; 8 bases are shared with TRBD2. Germline trimming cut 5 bases from V and 6 bases from J; bases unmatched to any gene: 11. The CDR3 covers 15 residues. Germline V gene sequence: CDR1 SGHNT, CDR2 YENEEA. In DNA, the CDR3 is TGTGCCAGCAGCGACCTCCGGGGGGGGCAGAAGACCCAGTACTTC. It specifies CASSDLRGGQKTQYF.

This clone was found once. The chain carries TRBV19 and TRBJ1-5; D is uncertain. Trimming removed 7 bases at V and 2 bases at J, with 15 bases between. This CDR3 has 15 residues. The V gene's germline CDR1 is LNHDA and CDR2 SQIVND (reference sequence). In DNA form, the CDR3 reads TGTGCCAGTACTACCGTCCCGAAGGGCAATCAGCCCCAGCATTTT. Protein product: CASTTVPKGNQPQHF.

This clone was counted many times. The V call is TRBV11-3, the J call TRBJ1-4, with D unclear. CDR1 and CDR2 (germline): SGHNT, YENEEA. Between the trimmed V and J ends, which lost 2 bases and 0 bases, there was a span of 10 bases. CDR3 length equals 16 residues. The CDR3 spells CASSLISGSTNEKLFF. DNA of the CDR3: TGTGCCAGCAGCTTAATTTCAGGATCAACTAATGAAAAACTGTTTTTT.

This clone showed up just a few times. The rearrangement uses TRBV28 and TRBJ2-1; 11 positions match TRBD1. Germline V lookup: CDR1 MDHEN, CDR2 SYDVKM. V was pared by 2 bases and J by 8 bases, with 8 bases of the junction left unmatched. The CDR3 has 16 residues. CDR3 protein: CASSLRLGQGVHEQFF. In DNA, the CDR3 is TGTGCCAGCAGTTTAAGACTGGGACAGGGGGTCCATGAGCAGTTCTTC.

The sample holds a few counts of this clone. The V gene is TRBV6-8, the J gene TRBJ1-2, with D perhaps TRBD1 (6 bases). In germline, CDR1 is MNHGY, CDR2 SAAAGT. The CDR3 covers 14 residues. The V end lost 5 bases, the J end lost 5 bases, and 15 bases lay between the germline ends. This chain's CDR3 is CASSGGQYFYGYTF. CDR3 sequence (DNA): TGTGCCAGCAGTGGCGGACAGTACTTTTATGGCTACACCTTC.

V gene TRBV19 combines with J gene TRBJ2-3, with D maybe TRBD2 (5 bases). Germline V gene lookup returns CDR1 LNHDA and CDR2 SQIVND (reference sequence). The CDR3 spans 14 residues. Trimming pared 6 bases from V and 2 bases from J, leaving 12 bases between. The CDR3 DNA reads TGTGCCAGTAGAGCGAGGGAGCTCACAGATACGCAGTATTTT. It specifies CASRARELTDTQYF.

This clone turned up a few times. This chain joins TRBV6-8 and TRBJ1-1, with 9 bases identical to TRBD1. This CDR3 spans 14 amino acids. Germline CDR1 is MNHGY and CDR2 is SAAAGT. V lost 5 bases, J lost 1 base, and 2 bases stayed unmatched. The CDR3 DNA follows: TGTGCCAGCAGTCTGGACAGGGGGAACACTGAAGCTTTCTTT. Protein product: CASSLDRGNTEAFF.